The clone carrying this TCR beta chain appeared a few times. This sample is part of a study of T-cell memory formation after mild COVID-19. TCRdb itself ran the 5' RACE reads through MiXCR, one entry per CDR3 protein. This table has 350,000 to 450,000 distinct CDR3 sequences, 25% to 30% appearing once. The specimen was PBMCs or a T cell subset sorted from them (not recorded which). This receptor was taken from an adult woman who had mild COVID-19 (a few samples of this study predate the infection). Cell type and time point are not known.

DNA for the CDR3: TGTGCAGCGGCAGCGGGAGGACACTACGAGCAGTACTTC. Its protein is CAAAAGGHYEQYF. The rearrangement joins TRBV25-1 to TRBJ2-7; 9 bases line up with TRBD2. CDR1 MGHDK and CDR2 SYGVNS come from the germline V gene. The CDR3 spans 13 residues.